A single sample is the source of the 3 T cell receptor beta chains below, sequenced in a study of T cells after yellow fever vaccination. MiXCR, applied by TCRdb to the 5' RACE reads, yields one record per CDR3 protein. The data hold 450,000 to 600,000 distinct CDR3 sequences, with roughly 17% observed a single time. Here the sequenced sample was PBMCs, taken 5 days after the first yellow fever vaccination. The receptors originated from a man between 18 and 35 years old who received the YFV17D yellow fever vaccine.

V gene TRBV5-1 combines with J gene TRBJ2-3; a weak D match, TRBD2 (6 bases). Germline V gene data show CDR1 as SGHRS and CDR2 as YFSETQ. This CDR3 is built from 15 residues. Trimming removed 3 bases from V and 6 bases from J, with 17 bases in between. CDR3 nucleotide sequence: TGCGCCAGCAGCTCGGGACTCGCGTCTAGGGATACGCAGTATTTT. Translating gives CASSSGLASRDTQYF.

This chain links TRBV27 with TRBJ2-1; D unresolved. The CDR3 has 12 amino acids. Germline CDR1 is MNHEY and CDR2 is SMNVEV (reference sequence). With 4 bases removed from V and 5 bases from J, the gap between germline ends came to 6 bases. CDR3 protein: CASSSIHNEQFF. CDR3 nucleotide sequence: TGTGCCAGCAGTTCGATCCACAATGAGCAGTTCTTC.

This clonotype has more than one count but fewer than ten. V and J are TRBV12-3 or TRBV12-4 and TRBJ1-4, with D perhaps TRBD1 (6 bases). V lost 5 bases and J lost 4, with 11 bases in between. This CDR3 has 14 residues. CDR3 sequence reads: CASSLQGYNEKLFF. Written as DNA, the CDR3 is TGTGCCAGCAGTCTACAGGGATATAATGAAAAACTGTTTTTT.